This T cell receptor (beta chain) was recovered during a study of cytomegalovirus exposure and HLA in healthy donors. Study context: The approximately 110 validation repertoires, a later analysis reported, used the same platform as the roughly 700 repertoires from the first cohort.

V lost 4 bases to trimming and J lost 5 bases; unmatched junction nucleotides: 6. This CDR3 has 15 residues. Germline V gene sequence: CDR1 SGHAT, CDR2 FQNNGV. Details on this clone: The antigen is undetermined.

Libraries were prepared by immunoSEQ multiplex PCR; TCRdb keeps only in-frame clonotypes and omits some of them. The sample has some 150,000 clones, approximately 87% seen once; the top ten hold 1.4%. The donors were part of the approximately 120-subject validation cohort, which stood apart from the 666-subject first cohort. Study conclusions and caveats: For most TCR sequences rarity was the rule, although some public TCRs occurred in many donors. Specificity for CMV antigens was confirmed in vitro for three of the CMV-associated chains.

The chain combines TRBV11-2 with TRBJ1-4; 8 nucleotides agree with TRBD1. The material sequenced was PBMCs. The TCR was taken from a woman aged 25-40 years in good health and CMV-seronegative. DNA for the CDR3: TGTGCCAGCAGCTCCCAGACAGGGGTGAATGAAAAACTGTTTTTT. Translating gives CASSSQTGVNEKLFF.